These 24 T cell receptor beta chains were all obtained from the same sample, sequenced in a study of T cell repertoires in cytomegalovirus infection. TCRdb recomputed calls from the reads with MiXCR, one row per CDR3 protein. The sample holds about 600,000 distinct CDR3 sequences, roughly 26% seen once. The specimen sequenced was CD8+ T cells from PBMCs. These TCRs come from a human donor in good health (CMV status not recorded). Some clones in this sample may be carry-over from other donors' samples.

This clonotype was detected a few times. V gene TRBV12-3 or TRBV12-4 combines with J gene TRBJ2-7; D is unresolved. This CDR3 spans 15 amino acids. Trimming removed 3 bases from V and 2 bases from J, with 14 bases in between. CDR3 loop: CASSFFSVPAYEQYF. CDR3 DNA sequence: TGTGCCAGCAGTTTCTTCTCGGTACCTGCCTACGAGCAGTACTTC.

This clonotype has only a few counts. The CDR3 DNA follows: TGTGCCAGCAGCTTCGCGACATCCTATGGCTACACCTTC. As protein: CASSFATSYGYTF. The chain employs TRBV7-6 and TRBJ1-2; D is uncertain. Trimming took off 3 bases at V and 4 bases at J, with 9 bases between the two ends. The CDR3 spans 13 residues. The germline CDR1 and CDR2 sequences are SGHVS and FNYEAQ.

The table lists this clonotype with many counts. The chain links TRBV7-3 to TRBJ2-1; 13 bases match TRBD2. The germline V gene encodes CDR1 SGHTA and CDR2 FQGTGA. Trimming at V came to 6 bases and at J to 7 bases, leaving 3 bases not matched to a gene. This CDR3 spans 14 amino acids. CDR3 region: CASRTSGGSNEQFF. The CDR3 nucleotides are TGTGCCAGCAGGACTAGCGGGGGGTCGAATGAGCAGTTCTTC.

This clonotype occurred many times. The chain uses TRBV7-9 and TRBJ2-7; D is ambiguous. CDR1 and CDR2 from the germline V gene are SEHNR and FQNEAQ (reference sequence). The CDR3 has 13 residues. Trimming took off 1 base at V and 6 bases at J, with 10 bases between the two ends. The CDR3 reads CASSLGGYGEQYV. In DNA form, the CDR3 reads TGTGCCAGCAGCTTAGGGGGTTACGGCGAGCAGTACGTC.

This clonotype was seen a few times. The chain recombines TRBV7-9 with TRBJ2-1; 9 nucleotides agree with TRBD2. J was trimmed by 8 bases and V by 1 base; bases with no gene match: 6. The CDR3 spans 15 residues. Germline CDR1 SEHNR, CDR2 FQNEAQ (reference sequence). The CDR3 nucleotides read TGTGCCAGCAGCTTAGTTGCGGGGGGGCAGGATGAGCAGTTCTTC. Encoded protein: CASSLVAGGQDEQFF.

This clonotype was counted a few times. The chain is built from TRBV10-3 and TRBJ1-1, with D maybe TRBD1 (5 bases). Per the germline V gene, CDR1 is ENHRY and CDR2 is SYGVKD. The CDR3 loop spans 15 amino acids. Deletions cut 5 bases from V and 9 bases from J, with 22 bases between. Here the CDR3 reads CAISIQWGKTVKAFF. In nucleotides, the CDR3 is TGTGCCATCAGTATTCAATGGGGGAAGACCGTCAAAGCTTTCTTT.

The rearrangement links TRBV6-2 or TRBV6-3 to TRBJ2-1; possibly TRBD1 or TRBD2 for D (5 bases each). V was shortened by 6 bases and J by 8 bases, with 17 bases between the two germline ends. From germline, CDR1 is MNHEY and CDR2 SVGEGT. This CDR3 contains 14 residues. The CDR3 region is CASRGQGAFHEQFF. CDR3 in DNA: TGTGCCAGCAGGGGGCAGGGAGCTTTCCATGAGCAGTTCTTC.

The gene calls are TRBV10-3 and TRBJ2-7; no firm D call. With 0 bases removed from V and 2 bases from J, the gap between germline ends came to 5 bases. The CDR3 covers 13 residues. Germline V CDR1 and CDR2: ENHRY, SYGVKD. CDR3 nucleotides: TGTGCCATCAGTGAGTCCCAAGCCTACGAGCAGTACTTC. Amino acid sequence: CAISESQAYEQYF.

The V call is TRBV13, the J call TRBJ1-2, with a weak D call TRBD1 (6 bases). Trimming left V 5 bases short and J 8 bases short, with 30 bases between. The CDR3 loop spans 18 amino acids. Germline CDR1 reads PRHDT; CDR2 reads FYEKMQ (reference sequence). CDR3 DNA sequence: TGTGCCAGCAGCCCATCGGCCGAGGGGGTAGGGGCTATCGGGGGCTACACCTTC. Encoded protein: CASSPSAEGVGAIGGYTF. Full variable domain (missing parts from reference TRBV13 and TRBJ1-2): AAGVIQSPRHLIKEKRETATLKCYPIPRHDTVYWYQQGPGQDPQFLISFYEKMQSDKGSIPDRFSAQQFSDYHSELNMSSLELGDSALYFCASSPSAEGVGAIGGYTFGSGTRLTVV.

The table lists this clonotype with a few counts. V is TRBV27 and J is TRBJ1-1; 8 bases are a match to TRBD1. This CDR3 has 14 residues. Germline V lookup: CDR1 MNHEY, CDR2 SMNVEV (reference sequence). J gave up 3 bases and V 4 bases, and 4 bases lay outside the gene matches. CDR3 nucleotide sequence: TGTGCCAGCAGTTATCAGGGGGCTTACACTGAAGCTTTCTTT. Translation: CASSYQGAYTEAFF.

This chain links TRBV29-1 with TRBJ2-5, with D possibly TRBD2 on 7 matching bases. V lost 6 bases and J lost 6, with 17 bases in between. CDR1 and CDR2 from the germline V gene are SQVTM and ANQGSEA. The CDR3 has 13 residues. The CDR3 DNA follows: TGCAGCGTGGGGGGGGGCCGAGGGAAGACCCAGTACTTC. Protein: CSVGGGRGKTQYF.

This clonotype has just one count. The chain combines TRBV19 with TRBJ1-5; tentatively, D is TRBD1 (5 bases). The CDR3 totals 15 residues. Germline assignment: CDR1 LNHDA and CDR2 SQIVND (reference sequence). Trimming took 3 bases from V and 3 from J, leaving 12 bases between them. The CDR3: CASSIGGRNNQPQHF. The CDR3 DNA is TGTGCCAGTAGTATTGGGGGACGGAACAATCAGCCCCAGCATTTT.

This clonotype was detected ten times or more. The V call is TRBV28, the J call TRBJ2-5, with 9 nucleotides matching TRBD1. V was clipped by 5 bases and J by 5 bases; unmatched bases: 3. The V gene's germline CDR1 is MDHEN and CDR2 SYDVKM. This CDR3 comprises 13 residues. In nucleotides, the CDR3 is TGTGCCAGCAGTCGGGACAGGGTGGAGACCCAGTACTTC. Encoded protein: CASSRDRVETQYF.

This clonotype was seen a single time. CDR3 nucleotides: TGTGCCAGCAGTTACCAAGGGGGGAGGTCAGATACGCAGTATTTT. Amino acids: CASSYQGGRSDTQYF. This chain uses TRBV6-5 with TRBJ2-3; D may correspond to TRBD1 or TRBD2 (6 bases each). CDR1 and CDR2 from the germline V gene are MNHEY and SVGAGI. Trimming removed 2 bases from V and 4 bases from J, with 13 bases in between. This CDR3 region has 15 residues.

In this sample, this clonotype turned up a few times. The rearrangement uses TRBV29-1 and TRBJ2-5, with D possibly TRBD1 on 5 matching bases. Germline V gene lookup returns CDR1 SQVTM and CDR2 ANQGSEA. This CDR3 region has 12 residues. Trimming cost V 4 bases and J 3 bases, with 9 bases left between them. The CDR3 coding sequence is TGCAGCGTTGTGGGCAGGGAAGAGACCCAGTACTTC. Residues: CSVVGREETQYF.

A few counts support this clonotype. The genes are TRBV4-1 and TRBJ1-1, with D tentatively TRBD1 (5 bases). This CDR3 contains 15 residues. Germline V gene data show CDR1 as MGHRA and CDR2 as YSYEKL. The V end was cut by 4 bases, the J end by 0 bases, with 12 bases between. The CDR3 region is CASSPTAVMNTEAFF. The CDR3 region has the DNA TGCGCCAGCAGCCCGACAGCAGTTATGAACACTGAAGCTTTCTTT.

This clonotype was picked up many times. The rearrangement links TRBV11-2 to TRBJ2-5; no firm D call. The length of the CDR3 is 13 residues. Trimming stripped 4 bases from V and 3 bases from J, with 9 bases between. Germline CDR1 and CDR2: SGHAT and FQNNGV. The CDR3 is CASSWMYEETQYF. The CDR3 DNA sequence: TGTGCCAGCAGCTGGATGTACGAAGAGACCCAGTACTTC.

This chain uses TRBV19 with TRBJ1-1; D gene unclear. CDR3 length: 14 amino acids. The germline V gene encodes CDR1 LNHDA and CDR2 SQIVND (reference sequence). V was shortened by 1 base and J by 5 bases, with 11 bases between the two germline ends. CDR3 bases: TGTGCCAGTAGTATAGGGAACAGTGGGACTGAAGCTTTCTTT. Translation: CASSIGNSGTEAFF.

The chain has TRBV7-9 and TRBJ2-5; TRBD1 matches at 8 bases. Losses at the gene ends were 2 bases for V and 0 bases for J; bases not matched to a gene: 5. The CDR3 consists of 16 residues. Looked up from germline, CDR1 is SEHNR and CDR2 is FQNEAQ (reference sequence). CDR3 protein: CASSLRDRRDQETQYF. The CDR3 DNA follows: TGTGCCAGCAGCTTACGGGACAGGAGGGACCAAGAGACCCAGTACTTC. The variable domain in full, with the rest retrieved from reference TRBV7-9 and TRBJ2-5, is DTGVSQNPRHKITKRGQNVTFRCDPISEHNRLYWYRQTLGQGPEFLTYFQNEAQLEKSRLLSDRFSAERPKGSFSTLEIQRTEQGDSAMYLCASSLRDRRDQETQYFGPGTRLLVL.

This chain links TRBV20-1 with TRBJ2-3, with D unclear. The CDR3 spans 14 residues. V lost 2 bases to trimming and J lost 1 base, with 10 bases between them. CDR1 is DFQATT and CDR2 is SNEGSKA in the germline V gene (reference sequence). CDR3 sequence reads: CSARLLGRTDTQYF. DNA of the CDR3: TGCAGTGCTAGACTTCTAGGACGCACAGATACGCAGTATTTT.

The gene calls are TRBV29-1 and TRBJ2-2; D uncertain. The V end lost 6 bases, the J end lost 6 bases, and 14 bases lay between the germline ends. The germline CDR1 and CDR2 sequences are SQVTM and ANQGSEA. This CDR3 comprises 13 residues. The CDR3: CSVPGPSAGELFF. DNA of the CDR3: TGCAGCGTCCCCGGACCTTCGGCCGGGGAGCTGTTTTTT.

The table lists this clonotype with many counts. The V gene is TRBV19, the J gene TRBJ2-1, with D hard to call. Germline assignment: CDR1 LNHDA and CDR2 SQIVND (reference sequence). The CDR3 contains 12 residues. The V end was cut by 3 bases, the J end by 7 bases, with 7 bases between. Written as DNA, the CDR3 is TGTGCCAGTAGTATGAGCTATAATGAGCAGTTCTTC. As protein: CASSMSYNEQFF.

The gene calls are TRBV28 and TRBJ2-1; TRBD1 matches at 7 bases. In germline, CDR1 is MDHEN, CDR2 SYDVKM. The J segment lost 7 bases and the V segment lost 4 bases, leaving 4 bases of the junction unmatched. The CDR3 is 13 amino acids. CDR3 region: CASSSGQLNEQFF. The CDR3 DNA is TGTGCCAGCAGTTCGGGACAGTTAAATGAGCAGTTCTTC.

Points on this clonotype: Being one base from a much bigger clone, this may be a read error. The rearrangement uses TRBV7-9 and TRBJ1-4, with TRBD1 matching 9 bases. The CDR3 covers 15 residues. The V gene's germline CDR1 is SEHNR and CDR2 FQNEAQ (reference sequence). For the CDR3, the DNA is TGTGCCAACAGCCCCCGACAGGGGGATTATGAAAAACTGTTTTTT. Translated, it gives CANSPRQGDYEKLFF.